The rows below give T cell receptor beta chains drawn from one sample of a study of chemoradiotherapy in HPV16-positive cancers. TCRdb keeps only in-frame clones here, not all; method: immunoSEQ multiplex PCR. The repertoire includes more than 9,000 clones, about 77% of them detected once, and around 0.99% sits in the top ten. The specimen was obtained from a patient who underwent chemoradiotherapy. Source of these receptors: a human donor with HPV-associated anogenital cancer. CDR3s include the opening cysteine and the closing phenylalanine or tryptophan. The order of the fields is J gene, V gene, D gene, clone size, CDR3 protein, CDR3 DNA. The D gene is left open where the match is weak. Clone size is given for some rows only: seen once, a few or many times, or a class if the clone is expanded.

j_call: TRBJ2-1
v_call: TRBV5-6
d_call: TRBD2
clone_size: NA
cdr3_aa: CASTPVTNRTSGTYNEQFF
cdr3_nt: TGTGCCAGCACCCCGGTCACCAATCGGACTAGCGGGACCTACAATGAGCAGTTCTTC

j_call: TRBJ2-5
v_call: TRBV5-6
d_call: NA
clone_size: NA
cdr3_aa: CASSAYTYQETQYF
cdr3_nt: TGTGCCAGCAGCGCTTACACGTACCAAGAGACCCAGTACTTC

j_call: TRBJ1-2
v_call: TRBV5-6
d_call: NA
clone_size: NA
cdr3_aa: CASSPPGTQARGYTF
cdr3_nt: TGTGCCAGCAGCCCTCCCGGGACACAAGCTCGGGGCTACACCTTC

j_call: TRBJ1-5
v_call: TRBV30
d_call: NA
clone_size: NA
cdr3_aa: CAVEQPNQPQHF
cdr3_nt: TGTGCCGTTGAACAGCCCAATCAGCCCCAGCATTTT

j_call: TRBJ2-5
v_call: TRBV7-7
d_call: NA
clone_size: few
cdr3_aa: CASSRDRVQETQYF
cdr3_nt: TGTGCCAGCAGCCGAGACAGAGTCCAAGAGACCCAGTACTTC

j_call: TRBJ2-5
v_call: TRBV5-1
d_call: TRBD2
clone_size: NA
cdr3_aa: CASSWTSGQETQYF
cdr3_nt: TGCGCCAGCAGCTGGACTAGCGGACAAGAGACCCAGTACTTC

j_call: TRBJ2-7
v_call: TRBV7-9
d_call: NA
clone_size: NA
cdr3_aa: CASSYSGRAYEQYF
cdr3_nt: TGTGCCAGCAGCTATTCAGGACGGGCCTACGAGCAGTACTTC

j_call: TRBJ2-7
v_call: TRBV28
d_call: NA
clone_size: few
cdr3_aa: CASSLTGPPADF
cdr3_nt: TGTGCCAGCAGTCTTACAGGACCGCCCGCTGACTTC

j_call: TRBJ2-5
v_call: TRBV5-1
d_call: TRBD2
clone_size: NA
cdr3_aa: CASSFSGGTGETQYF
cdr3_nt: TGCGCCAGCAGCTTCAGCGGGGGGACCGGGGAGACCCAGTACTTC

j_call: TRBJ1-5
v_call: TRBV7-2
d_call: NA
clone_size: NA
cdr3_aa: CASSPGSPRTQHF
cdr3_nt: TGTGCCAGCAGCCCGGGTTCCCCACGGACCCAGCATTTT

j_call: TRBJ1-2
v_call: TRBV27
d_call: NA
clone_size: NA
cdr3_aa: CASSSRAGGGYGYTF
cdr3_nt: TGTGCCAGCAGCTCGAGGGCGGGGGGCGGCTATGGCTACACCTTC

j_call: TRBJ2-7
v_call: TRBV5-1
d_call: NA
clone_size: NA
cdr3_aa: CASSSLEGDYEQYF
cdr3_nt: TGCGCCAGCAGCTCCCTAGAGGGCGACTACGAGCAGTACTTC

j_call: TRBJ2-1
v_call: TRBV19
d_call: TRBD2
clone_size: NA
cdr3_aa: CASSPGGLKQFF
cdr3_nt: TGTGCCAGTAGCCCTGGGGGACTAAAGCAGTTCTTC

j_call: TRBJ1-1
v_call: TRBV2
d_call: NA
clone_size: NA
cdr3_aa: CASSAVFGNTEAFF
cdr3_nt: TGTGCCAGCAGTGCGGTTTTTGGGAACACTGAAGCTTTCTTT

j_call: TRBJ2-5
v_call: TRBV14
d_call: NA
clone_size: NA
cdr3_aa: CASSQGGGTQRRETQYF
cdr3_nt: TGTGCCAGCAGCCAAGGGGGCGGCACTCAAAGACGAGAGACCCAGTACTTC

j_call: TRBJ2-3
v_call: TRBV7-2
d_call: NA
clone_size: once
cdr3_aa: CASSLTPTDTQYF
cdr3_nt: TGTGCCAGCAGCTTAACCCCCACAGATACGCAGTATTTT

j_call: TRBJ1-2
v_call: TRBV5-6
d_call: NA
clone_size: NA
cdr3_aa: CASSTRQGPGYTF
cdr3_nt: TGTGCCAGCAGCACCCGACAAGGCCCTGGCTACACCTTC

j_call: TRBJ2-1
v_call: TRBV6-4
d_call: TRBD2
clone_size: NA
cdr3_aa: CASSPGLAGIREQFF
cdr3_nt: TGTGCCAGCAGTCCGGGACTAGCGGGAATTCGTGAGCAGTTCTTC

j_call: TRBJ1-1
v_call: TRBV29-1
d_call: NA
clone_size: NA
cdr3_aa: CSVVPSQGLSGAFF
cdr3_nt: TGCAGCGTCGTTCCTTCGCAGGGGCTCAGTGGGGCTTTCTTT

j_call: TRBJ1-5
v_call: TRBV28
d_call: TRBD1
clone_size: once
cdr3_aa: CASIPGGPGNQPQHF
cdr3_nt: TGTGCCAGCATACCAGGGGGCCCGGGCAATCAGCCCCAGCATTTT